This T cell receptor beta chain was retrieved from a study of shared clonotypes between healthy human individuals. Points on this clone: Its antigen remains unidentified.

Original processing notes: Junction-only sequences without quality scores came from ImmunoSEQ, so filtering differed. Profiled with immunoSEQ multiplex PCR; TCRdb holds only in-frame clones, not every one. V and J calls and clone size are as listed in that table; D and trimming were resolved from the DNA. The table shows 1.6 million or so clones, with around 98.5% occurring only once. Study-level results: Rarefaction analysis demonstrated incomplete sorted-subset sequencing notwithstanding large depth. Among the subsets, naive ones generally showed larger estimated richness than memory ones. An expected dependence of interdonor clonotype sharing on sequencing depth was noted.

Germline V gene lookup returns CDR1 MNHEY and CDR2 SMNVEV (reference sequence). Trimming took off 5 bases at V and 3 bases at J, with 14 bases between the two ends. The CDR3 is made up of 14 amino acids. The TCR was taken from a man aged 25-40 years in good health. Material for sequencing was naive CD4+ T cells sorted from blood. Subset indicated: CD45RA+ positively selected. The chain is built from TRBV27 and TRBJ2-7, with D possibly being TRBD1 (5 bases). CDR3 in amino acids: CASSHNDRLYEQYF. The CDR3 DNA follows: TGTGCCAGCAGTCACAACGACAGACTCTACGAGCAGTACTTC.